These 12 T cell receptor beta chains were all obtained from the same sample, sequenced in a study of T cell responses to AZD1222 COVID-19 vaccine. Profiled with immunoSEQ multiplex PCR; TCRdb holds only in-frame clones, not every one. In the table there are about 94,000 clones, 85% of which are singletons. Here the sequenced sample was peripheral blood, taken 28 days after the second AZD1222 dose. Receptors originate from an adult who received the AZD1222 COVID-19 vaccine.

This sequence joins TRBV7-3 and TRBJ2-1, with D unclear. Germline V gene sequence: CDR1 SGHTA, CDR2 FQGTGA. This CDR3 spans 15 amino acids. V lost 5 bases to trimming and J lost 0 bases, with 11 bases between them. CDR3 sequence: CASSPRWGSYNEQFF. The CDR3 DNA follows: TGTGCCAGCAGCCCCCGCTGGGGCTCCTACAATGAGCAGTTCTTC.

The chain joins TRBV19 to TRBJ2-2; D ambiguous. V dropped 4 bases and J dropped 5 bases, with 17 bases sitting between them. CDR3 length: 16 residues. Germline assignment: CDR1 LNHDA and CDR2 SQIVND (reference sequence). The CDR3, as DNA: TGTGCCAGTAGTACCTCCAGTGGGCCCCCAACCGGGGAGCTGTTTTTT. Translation: CASSTSSGPPTGELFF. Drawing the rest from reference TRBV19 and TRBJ2-2, the complete variable domain is DGGITQSPKYLFRKEGQNVTLSCEQNLNHDAMYWYRQDPGQGLRLIYYSQIVNDFQKGDIAEGYSVSREKKESFPLTVTSAQKNPTAFYLCASSTSSGPPTGELFFGEGSRLTVL.

J is TRBJ1-2 and V is TRBV7-8; tentatively, D is TRBD1 (6 bases). This CDR3 comprises 15 residues. CDR1 and CDR2 (germline): SGHVS, FQNEAQ. V lost 5 bases to trimming and J lost 0 bases, with 13 bases between them. The CDR3: CASSLRTATNYGYTF. In nucleotides, the CDR3 is TGTGCCAGCAGCCTGCGGACAGCAACTAACTATGGCTACACCTTC.

This clone occurred a few times. The chain carries TRBV9 and TRBJ2-3, with D hard to call. The CDR3 length is 12 residues. Trimming shortened V by 4 bases and J by 8 bases, and 11 bases separated the two germline ends. Germline lookup yields CDR1 SGDLS and CDR2 YYNGEE. The CDR3 DNA is TGTGCCAGCAGCCCCCCCAGAGGTACGCAGTATTTT. This gives the protein CASSPPRGTQYF. The full variable domain, its missing parts supplied by reference TRBV9 and TRBJ2-3, is DSGVTQTPKHLITATGQRVTLRCSPRSGDLSVYWYQQSLDQGLQFLIQYYNGEERAKGNILERFSAQQFPDLHSELNLSSLELGDSALYFCASSPPRGTQYFGPGTRLTVL.

The chain joins TRBV6-2 or TRBV6-3 to TRBJ2-3, with D perhaps matching TRBD2 (6 bases). CDR1 is MNHEY, CDR2 SVGEGT, per germline. CDR3 size: 16 residues. Trimming removed 0 bases from V and 1 base from J, with 11 bases in between. Here the CDR3 reads CASSYSDGSGTDTQYF. CDR3 nucleotides: TGTGCCAGCAGTTACTCGGACGGGAGTGGCACAGATACGCAGTATTTT.

This chain connects TRBV10-3 to TRBJ2-1, with D possibly TRBD2 on 6 matching bases. From germline, CDR1 is ENHRY and CDR2 SYGVKD. The CDR3 loop spans 14 amino acids. Between the trimmed V and J ends, which lost 10 bases and 5 bases, there was a span of 18 bases. CDR3 in DNA: TGTGCCACCACTCTTCCGGGAGTCCACAATGAGCAGTTCTTC. This sequence encodes CATTLPGVHNEQFF.

CDR3 region: CASREGTANYGYTF. The CDR3 nucleotides are TGTGCCAGTAGGGAGGGGACAGCAAACTATGGCTACACCTTC. The chain has TRBV19 and TRBJ1-2, with 7 bases lining up with TRBD1. Germline CDR1 LNHDA, CDR2 SQIVND (reference sequence). The CDR3 has 14 amino acids. Trimming cost V 6 bases and J 2 bases; bases outside gene matches: 6.

The V call is TRBV6-5, the J call TRBJ1-1; 7 bases are a match to TRBD1. CDR1 and CDR2 (germline): MNHEY, SVGAGI. This CDR3 contains 11 residues. Trimming cost V 8 bases and J 8 bases; bases outside gene matches: 5. The CDR3 loop is CASGRDSEAFF. The CDR3 region has the DNA TGTGCCAGCGGACGGGACAGCGAAGCTTTCTTT.

The genes are TRBV20-1 and TRBJ2-1; possible D gene TRBD2, 6 bases. Per germline, CDR1 DFQATT and CDR2 SNEGSKA (reference sequence). This CDR3 has 15 amino acids. Between the trimmed V and J ends, which lost 3 bases and 4 bases, there was a span of 16 bases. As DNA, the CDR3 is TGCAGTGCTAGTAGCCGGACTACGGCGTACAATGAGCAGTTCTTC. This sequence encodes CSASSRTTAYNEQFF.

The J gene is TRBJ2-1, the V gene TRBV7-2; 8 bases match TRBD2. The V gene end was trimmed by 0 bases and the J gene end by 8 bases; junction bases not matched to a gene: 12. CDR1 is SGHTA and CDR2 is FQGNSA in the germline V gene. This CDR3 is built from 17 residues. This CDR3 reads CASSLAPLSGIVHEQFF. The CDR3 DNA reads TGTGCCAGCAGCTTAGCGCCTCTTAGCGGGATTGTCCATGAGCAGTTCTTC.

The chain couples TRBV7-9 to TRBJ2-1; TRBD1 is a possible D gene (5 bases). CDR3 length: 12 amino acids. V was trimmed by 3 bases and J by 8 bases, leaving 8 bases between them. Germline V gives CDR1 SEHNR, CDR2 FQNEAQ (reference sequence). CDR3 loop: CASSLGPDEQFF. The CDR3 nucleotides are TGTGCCAGCAGCTTGGGGCCCGATGAGCAGTTCTTC.

The chain uses TRBV7-9 and TRBJ1-4, with D possibly being TRBD1 (6 bases). Trimming removed 4 bases at V and 0 bases at J, with 6 bases between. The germline V gene has CDR1 SEHNR and CDR2 FQNEAQ (reference sequence). This CDR3 spans 14 amino acids. The CDR3 region is CASSWTATNEKLFF. In nucleotides, the CDR3 is TGTGCCAGCAGCTGGACAGCAACTAATGAAAAACTGTTTTTT.